A single sample is the source of the 4 T cell receptor beta chains below, sequenced in a study of siplizumab effects on memory and regulatory T cells. Sequenced by immunoSEQ multiplex PCR; TCRdb stores in-frame clones only, minus some. The sample includes 40,000 to 45,000 clones, roughly 90% of them seen just once. The sequencing sample was made of naive CD4+ T cells sorted from blood. The receptor source for this set is a human donor in good health.

V is TRBV4-1 and J is TRBJ2-5; possible D gene TRBD2, 5 bases. The CDR3 totals 13 residues. Trimming took off 4 bases at V and 4 bases at J, with 10 bases between the two ends. Per the germline V gene, CDR1 is MGHRA and CDR2 is YSYEKL. Written as DNA, the CDR3 is TGCGCCAGCAGCCTGCTCCGGGGAGAGACCCAGTACTTC. Its translation: CASSLLRGETQYF.

The V gene is TRBV19, the J gene TRBJ1-2; 10 bases agree with TRBD1. The CDR3 has 16 amino acids. V lost 6 bases, J lost 0 bases, and 7 bases stayed unmatched. Germline V gene sequence: CDR1 LNHDA, CDR2 SQIVND (reference sequence). CDR3 in DNA: TGTGCCAGTAGCATGGGACAGGGGCGCCCTAACTATGGCTACACCTTC. The encoded protein is CASSMGQGRPNYGYTF. Based on the CDR3 plus reference TRBV19 and TRBJ1-2, the full variable domain is DGGITQSPKYLFRKEGQNVTLSCEQNLNHDAMYWYRQDPGQGLRLIYYSQIVNDFQKGDIAEGYSVSREKKESFPLTVTSAQKNPTAFYLCASSMGQGRPNYGYTFGSGTRLTVV.

This chain uses TRBV10-1 with TRBJ2-3; 12 bases map to TRBD2. The CDR3 contains 16 residues. V lost 6 bases and J lost 0; bases outside the gene matches: 4. Germline-derived CDR1 and CDR2 are WNHNN and SYGVQD (reference sequence). CDR3 protein: CASSVGLAGSTDTQYF. The CDR3 DNA follows: TGCGCCAGCAGCGTTGGACTAGCGGGGAGCACAGATACGCAGTATTTT.

Only a few counts were recorded for this clone. The chain uses TRBV7-9 and TRBJ1-1; no firm D call. Trimming took 0 bases from V and 6 from J, leaving 11 bases between them. Germline loops: CDR1 SEHNR, CDR2 FQNEAQ (reference sequence). The length of the CDR3 is 14 residues. The CDR3 region has the DNA TGTGCCAGCAGCTTAGCCCCTGGGAGGGCTGAAGCTTTCTTT. Amino acids: CASSLAPGRAEAFF.